This T cell receptor (beta chain) was retrieved from a study of blood T cells in healthy people across ages. PCR was performed a second time for 7 to 11 cycles using a sample-barcoded 5' primer and a J-beta primer mix. One entry per CDR3 protein results from TCRdb running MiXCR on the 5' RACE reads. Of 800,000 or so distinct CDR3 sequences listed, roughly 25% were seen once; the top ten hold approximately 3.7%. From germline, CDR1 is MDHEN and CDR2 SYDVKM. The CDR3 length is 16 residues. V was trimmed by 6 bases and J by 3 bases, leaving 15 bases between them. The same sample was also used in a study of T cells of mothers and their children. That study adds: A few healthy Caucasian mothers gave samples, and so did their six children. Sample barcodes and 2-4 random nucleotides were added by the M1S primer of the second PCR.

The chain has TRBV28 and TRBJ2-6; D gene ambiguous. This TCR came from a boy younger than 18 in good health. The sequenced sample consisted of blood. CDR3 residues: CASSPSLVGGANVLTF. The CDR3 bases are TGTGCCAGCAGCCCGTCCCTAGTTGGTGGGGCCAACGTCCTGACTTTC. Full variable domain (rest looked up from reference TRBV28 and TRBJ2-6): DVKVTQSSRYLVKRTGEKVFLECVQDMDHENMFWYRQDPGLGLRLIYFSYDVKMKEKGDIPEGYSVSREKKERFSLILESASTNQTSMYLCASSPSLVGGANVLTFGAGSRLTVL.